This T cell receptor beta chain was recovered during a study of neurological immune-mediated disorders. Looked up from germline, CDR1 is LGHDT and CDR2 is YNNKEL (reference sequence). The CDR3 spans 17 residues. The germline V and J ends were trimmed by 0 bases and 0 bases, with 15 bases remaining between them. Each CDR3 protein is one row after TCRdb ran MiXCR on the 5' RACE reads. This sample has about 39,000 distinct CDR3 sequences; approximately 7.2% occur once, and the top ten carry approximately 5.4%. The table lists this clonotype with many counts. Its antigen is unknown. General observations from the study: The absence of any CDR3 amino acid sequence shared by expanded clones across subjects suggests that repertoires were private in all groups.

This TCR was recovered from a man aged 45-65 years in good health. The chain is built from TRBV3-1 and TRBJ2-7, with a tentative D call TRBD2 (6 bases). Material for sequencing was CD4+ T cells from blood. The CDR3 DNA is TGTGCCAGCAGCCAAGATCTGACTGGGACTCGCTCCTACGAGCAGTACTTC. Translating it yields CASSQDLTGTRSYEQYF.